This T cell receptor (beta chain) derives from a study of CXCR3-negative and CXCR3-positive naive CD8 T cells (dated by TCRdb to about 2019). Turning to the overall study: In total, 130 million to 150 million TRB reads were obtained, which works out to roughly 1.5 +/- 0.3 million reads per library. Data from about 12 donors, pooled across two independent experiments, went into the diversity and physicochemical repertoire analyses. The TRBV-TRBJ cluster analysis covered naive subsets from about 5 donors and memory cells from 3 donors.

Each CD8+ T cell subset was flow-sorted in triplicate, and some 310,000 cells per subset were placed directly into RLT lysis buffer. To keep memory contaminants out, a stringent definition of naive CD8+ T cells was applied: CD45RO-CCR7+CD27+CD95-. Peripheral blood mononuclear cells were isolated from buffy coats using standard density gradient centrifugation. A FACSAria III was used to flow-sort naive CD8+ T cells into CXCR3-negative and CXCR3-positive populations. An RNeasy Mini Kit was used to extract total RNA from the sorted cells. TCRdb lists the instrument as NextSeq 550. The Human TCR Profiling Kit (MiLaboratory) was used to prepare UMI-labeled 5' RACE TRB cDNA libraries. The full amount of extracted RNA was used for cDNA synthesis, and the full amount of resulting cDNA was used for PCR amplification. Libraries were prepared in parallel with an identical number of PCR cycles. The study's processing was this. About 48,000 +/- 9,800 unique UMI-labeled TRB cDNA molecules per library were extracted with MIGEC and MiXCR, with at least two reads per UMI required. An average of around 40,000 +/- 10,000 functional in-frame TRB CDR3 nucleotide clonotypes without stop codons was found per library. After each sample was downsampled to 5000 UMI-labeled TRB molecules, VDJtools was used to calculate diversity metrics such as normalized Shannon-Wiener and Chao1. Clonotype-size-weighted physicochemical properties of the central five CDR3 residues (interaction energy, strength, volume and Kidera factor 4) were computed in VDJtools. TCRdb reprocessed the reads into one record per CDR3 protein sequence, lacking DNA. The V and J calls were not made by the authors but by TCRdb's processing. The table for this sample shows about 130,000 distinct CDR3 sequences. The ten largest account for over 0.35% of the sample.

About this clonotype itself: No antigen is known for it.

From the cysteine through the phenylalanine, the CDR3 covers 15 amino acids. No DNA appears here. For CDR1 and CDR2, the germline V gene (reference sequence) lists SEHNR and FQNEAQ. The investigation overall reported the following: Compared with CXCR3-negative naive cells, CXCR3-positive naive cells had TRB CDR3s with higher hydrophobicity (lower Kidera factor 4), lower energy, and higher strength and volume indices. Surface CD5, linked to self-reactivity in mice, was comparable between naive subsets; TCR interaction strength was therefore also inferred from TRB CDR3 physicochemical properties. TRBV-TRBJ usage was similar between naive CXCR3-negative and CXCR3-positive cells from the same donor, while memory cells showed distinct patterns. Because CXCR3 expression was partially decreased after cryopreservation, freshly isolated PBMCs were used for most assays. Both naive subsets had comparably high repertoire diversity, while memory CD8+ T cells had much lower repertoire diversity.

The sequencing input was naive CXCR3+ CD8+ T cells from blood. Explained via the paper, the cell subset or site label denotes: CD45RO-CCR7+CD27+CD95- naive CD8+ T cells expressing CXCR3 (TNR3+). The clonotype originates from a human donor in good health. Some clones in this sample may be carry-over from other donors' samples. The sequence links TRBV7-9 to TRBJ2-3; the TCRdb call, TRBD1, lacks DNA for checking. The CDR3 region has the sequence CASSPLGGFTDTQYF.